This TCR beta chain was recovered during a study of T cells in Graves' hyperthyroidism and ophthalmopathy. Amplified regions were TCR beta CDR3 sequences from RNA transcripts. With the HTBI primer set, the TCR CDR3 went through a first round of RT-PCR. TCRdb redid the calling of the multiplex PCR reads with MiXCR, one entry per CDR3 protein. In the table there are approximately 370,000 distinct CDR3 sequences, 15% of which are singletons. Study-level findings and limits: Ophthalmopathy and stable hyperthyroidism were told apart by a 13 V-J model. Blood also contained most expanded thyroid clonotypes above 0.001.

Reasons for excluding patients were uncontrolled infection, other autoimmune disease, pregnancy or lactation. Germline V gene lookup returns CDR1 MDHEN and CDR2 SYDVKM. There are 16 residues in the CDR3. V shed 2 bases and J shed 1 base, with 14 bases lying between them. This clonotype has ten or more counts. Its antigen is unknown. The V call is TRBV28, the J call TRBJ1-1; the D gene is possibly TRBD1 (5 bases). This TCR came from a woman aged 25 to 45 with Graves' hyperthyroidism. Source material: blood. CDR3 residues: CASSLPPGRTNTEAFF. In DNA form, the CDR3 reads TGTGCCAGCAGTTTACCGCCGGGACGGACGAACACTGAAGCTTTCTTT.